This TCR beta chain emerged from a study of blood T cell repertoires in COVID-19. Sequencing was performed with immunoSEQ multiplex PCR; in TCRdb, only in-frame clones are kept and a portion is missing. The sample comprises roughly 230,000 clones, more than 80% of which are singletons, and around 5.9% rests with the top ten. Germline values: CDR1 MGHRA, CDR2 YSYEKL. V was pared by 0 bases and J by 0 bases, with 23 bases between. This CDR3 contains 20 residues. This sequence originates from a human donor in a cohort sampled during active COVID-19. The rearrangement links TRBV4-1 to TRBJ1-2; D is perhaps TRBD1 (5 bases). The sequenced sample was peripheral blood. CDR3 nucleotides: TGCGCCAGCAGCCAAGAACTAATGGGCCAGGGTTTATTAGCTAACTATGGCTACACCTTC. Translating it yields CASSQELMGQGLLANYGYTF.